This TCR beta chain was recovered during a study of blood T cell repertoires in COVID-19. On the study more broadly: Whether acute or convalescent, the COVID-19 samples came from the United States, Italy and Spain.

Sequencing was performed with immunoSEQ multiplex PCR; in TCRdb, only in-frame clones are kept and a portion is missing. The table has 24,000 or so clones, over 75% seen once; the top ten hold approximately 21%. The CDR3 contains 15 residues. Trimming left V 2 bases short and J 4 bases short, with 13 bases between. Germline CDR1 is SGDLS and CDR2 is YYNGEE. This clone came up once. This TCR was recovered from a man aged 70 or older in a cohort sampled during active COVID-19. The sequencing input was peripheral blood. This chain links TRBV9 with TRBJ1-3, with D possibly being TRBD1 (5 bases). The CDR3 region has the DNA TGTGCCAGCAGCGTCGCGGGGACCAGGGGAAACACCATATATTTT. This encodes CASSVAGTRGNTIYF.